This T cell receptor (beta chain) was identified in a study of patients and donors after allogeneic stem cell transplantation (TCRdb year 2020). This clonotype was recorded many times. It lacks a known antigen. One base away there is no much larger clone; base qualities are not given. The CDR3 goes from the cysteine to the phenylalanine over 15 residues. Only CDR3 DNA is held: 45 bases, read in frame from base 1. Ends trimmed: V by 6 bases, J by 2 bases; bases unmatched to a gene: 6. The library was obtained by RT-PCR. Instrument on record: NextSeq 550. TCRdb took the public reads, trimmed them with fastp at Q25, ran MiXCR for clone calling and kept in-frame beta chains. For every CDR3 protein sequence, its rows merge into one entry that carries the most common genes and DNA. The sample includes 400,000 to 500,000 distinct CDR3 sequences, with roughly 17% observed a single time. The ten largest clonotypes hold less than 8% of the sample.

The TCR comes from a human donor who was either an allogeneic HSCT recipient or a stem cell or donor lymphocyte infusion donor (not recorded which). It is not recorded whose cells these are; they may come from a transplant donor. Recombination joined TRBV12-3 or TRBV12-4 with TRBJ1-5; TRBD1 fits 8 bases in the junction. The sample comprised blood, either unsorted or a sorted T cell fraction (not recorded which). The CDR3: CASRSGTGGNQPQHF. The nucleotide sequence reads TGTGCCAGCAGGTCCGGGACAGGCGGCAATCAGCCCCAGCATTTT.